A selection of T cell receptor beta chains follows, all from one sample in a study of shared clonotypes between healthy human individuals. Measured with immunoSEQ multiplex PCR; TCRdb has only the in-frame clones, and not every one. The sample lists 1.6 million or so clones; roughly 97% were seen once. What was sequenced was naive CD4+ T cells sorted from blood. These receptors were obtained from a man between 25 and 39 years old in good health. The CDR3 runs from the conserved cysteine through the conserved F or W. A D gene is named only where the DNA matches it firmly. Some rows mark clone size as missing; the rest say once, few, many or name a class of expanded clone.

abundance	v_gene	d_gene	j_gene	CDR3nt	CDR3aa
.	TRBV5-1	.	TRBJ2-7	TGCGCCAGCAGCTTGGGACCTAGGATGGGGGACCAGTACGAGCAGTACTTC	CASSLGPRMGDQYEQYF
.	TRBV28	TRBD1	TRBJ1-4	TGTGCCAGCAGTTTTCAGGGGGCCGTTGAAAAACTGTTTTTT	CASSFQGAVEKLFF
.	TRBV27	.	TRBJ2-3	TGTGCCAGCAGTTTACTTCGGACAGCTCACGATACGCAGTATTTT	CASSLLRTAHDTQYF
once	TRBV28	.	TRBJ1-5	TGTGCCAGCAGTTTGAGGGGATTTTGGGGGGATCAGCCCCAGCATTTT	CASSLRGFWGDQPQHF
.	TRBV6-6	.	TRBJ1-2	TGTGCCAGCAGCCCGGAGGGTAATGGCTACACCTTC	CASSPEGNGYTF
.	TRBV15	.	TRBJ2-1	TGTGCCACCAGCAGAGAACCGTCGGGAGAGGAGCAGTTCTTC	CATSREPSGEEQFF
.	TRBV7-2	TRBD1	TRBJ2-7	TGTGCCAGCAGCTCCAGACAGGGACCCTACGAGCAGTACTTC	CASSSRQGPYEQYF
.	TRBV19	.	TRBJ1-3	TGTGCCAGTAGTATTAGACAGCCATCGGGGAACACCATATATTTT	CASSIRQPSGNTIYF
.	TRBV11-2	.	TRBJ2-3	TGTGCCAGCAGCTTTACTAGCATGGGGGATACGCAGTATTTT	CASSFTSMGDTQYF
.	TRBV28	TRBD2	TRBJ2-7	TGTGCCAGCAGTTCACTAGCGGGAGGGCGGGAGCAGTACTTC	CASSSLAGGREQYF
.	TRBV4-3	TRBD1	TRBJ1-4	TGCGCCAGCAGCGGACAGGGCAGGGATGAAAAACTGTTTTTT	CASSGQGRDEKLFF
.	TRBV9	TRBD2	TRBJ2-4	TGTGCCAGCAGCGTAGGGGTAGCGGGAGGGAGGGGAGCCAAAAACATTCAGTACTTC	CASSVGVAGGRGAKNIQYF
.	TRBV11-2	TRBD1	TRBJ2-1	TGTGCCAGCAGCCAGGACAGGGTTCCTGCGAATGAGCAGTTCTTC	CASSQDRVPANEQFF
.	TRBV5-4	.	TRBJ1-1	TGTGCCAGCAGCTTGGCGGGGGGGAGTGAAGCTTTCTTT	CASSLAGGSEAFF
.	TRBV28	TRBD1	TRBJ1-2	TGTGCCAGCAGTTTCACCCGGGCCGGGACAGCATTCTATGGCTACACCTTC	CASSFTRAGTAFYGYTF
.	TRBV5-6	.	TRBJ1-1	TGTGCCAGCAGCTTGGGGGGCCCCAGGTTGAACACTGAAGCTTTCTTT	CASSLGGPRLNTEAFF
once	TRBV7-9	.	TRBJ1-1	TGTGCCAGCAGCTTAGATCGGCAGACTCCTTTCTTT	CASSLDRQTPFF
.	TRBV10-2	.	TRBJ2-2	TGCGCCAGCAGTAGCCGTGGTCATCCCGGGGAGCTGTTTTTT	CASSSRGHPGELFF
.	TRBV2	.	TRBJ1-1	TGTGCCAGCAGTGAGTACGGTAGTTCCACTGAAGCTTTCTTT	CASSEYGSSTEAFF
.	TRBV14	TRBD1	TRBJ1-5	TGTGCCAGCAGCCAAGGTGGACAGGGGAGCAATCAGCCCCAGCATTTT	CASSQGGQGSNQPQHF
.	TRBV11-3	.	TRBJ2-1	TGTGCCAGCAGCTTAGATGCGGAGCAGTTCTTC	CASSLDAEQFF
.	TRBV4-1	.	TRBJ1-2	TGCGCCAGCAGCCCAGGGTTTGGGGGCTACACCTTC	CASSPGFGGYTF
few	TRBV11-2	TRBD2	TRBJ2-2	TGTGCCAGCAGCCCTCGACTAGCGGGAGGGTCTGGGGAGCTGTTTTTT	CASSPRLAGGSGELFF
.	TRBV15	.	TRBJ2-1	TGTGCCACCAGCTCATCCGTTTCCTTGCTTAAAGAGGTGGGTGAGCAGTTCTTC	CATSSSVSLLKEVGEQFF
once	TRBV7-2	.	TRBJ2-5	TGTGCCAGCAGCCTCAAGGGGGTGACCCAGTACTTC	CASSLKGVTQYF
.	TRBV5-6	TRBD2	TRBJ2-7	TGTGCCAGCAGCTTGGAGGGGACTAGCATCTACGAGCAGTACTTC	CASSLEGTSIYEQYF
.	TRBV27	.	TRBJ1-1	TGTGCCAGCAGTTTTCGGCAGCCGAACACTGAAGCTTTCTTT	CASSFRQPNTEAFF